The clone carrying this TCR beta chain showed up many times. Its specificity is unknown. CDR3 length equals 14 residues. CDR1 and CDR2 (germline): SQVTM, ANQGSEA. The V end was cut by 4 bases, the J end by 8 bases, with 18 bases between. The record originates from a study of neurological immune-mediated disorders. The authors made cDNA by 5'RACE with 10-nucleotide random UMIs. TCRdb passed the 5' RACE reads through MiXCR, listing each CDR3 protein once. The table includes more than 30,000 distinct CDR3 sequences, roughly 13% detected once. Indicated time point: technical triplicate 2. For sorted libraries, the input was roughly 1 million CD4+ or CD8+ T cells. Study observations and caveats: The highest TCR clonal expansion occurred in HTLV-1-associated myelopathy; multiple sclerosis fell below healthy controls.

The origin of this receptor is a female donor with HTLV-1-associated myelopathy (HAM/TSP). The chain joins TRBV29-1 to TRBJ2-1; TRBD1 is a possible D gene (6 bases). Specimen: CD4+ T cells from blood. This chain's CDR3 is CSVASYQGIDEQFF. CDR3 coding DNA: TGCAGCGTTGCGTCGTATCAGGGGATCGATGAGCAGTTCTTC.